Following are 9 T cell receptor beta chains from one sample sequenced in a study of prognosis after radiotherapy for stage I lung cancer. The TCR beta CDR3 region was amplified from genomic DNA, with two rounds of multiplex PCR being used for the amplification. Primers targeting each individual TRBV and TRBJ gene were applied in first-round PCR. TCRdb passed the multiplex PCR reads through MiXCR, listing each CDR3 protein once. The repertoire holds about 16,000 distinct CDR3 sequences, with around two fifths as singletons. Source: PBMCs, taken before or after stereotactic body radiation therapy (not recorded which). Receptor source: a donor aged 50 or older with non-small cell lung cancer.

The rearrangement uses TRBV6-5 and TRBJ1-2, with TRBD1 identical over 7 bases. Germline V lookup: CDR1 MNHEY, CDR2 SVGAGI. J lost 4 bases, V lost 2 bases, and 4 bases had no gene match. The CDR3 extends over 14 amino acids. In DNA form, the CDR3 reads TGTGCCAGCAGTTACCGACAGGGTGGCTATGGCTACACCTTC. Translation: CASSYRQGGYGYTF.

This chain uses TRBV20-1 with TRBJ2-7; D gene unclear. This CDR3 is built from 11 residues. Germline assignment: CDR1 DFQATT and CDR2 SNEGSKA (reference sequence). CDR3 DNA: TGCATCGCTAGGACGGATTACGAGCAGTACTTC. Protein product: CIARTDYEQYF.

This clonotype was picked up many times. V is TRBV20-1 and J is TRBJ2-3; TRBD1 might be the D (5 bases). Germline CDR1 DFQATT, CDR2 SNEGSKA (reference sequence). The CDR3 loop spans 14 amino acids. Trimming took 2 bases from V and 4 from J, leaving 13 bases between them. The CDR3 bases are TGCAGTGCTAGAATCAGGGCCTCGGCAGATACGCAGTATTTT. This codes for CSARIRASADTQYF.

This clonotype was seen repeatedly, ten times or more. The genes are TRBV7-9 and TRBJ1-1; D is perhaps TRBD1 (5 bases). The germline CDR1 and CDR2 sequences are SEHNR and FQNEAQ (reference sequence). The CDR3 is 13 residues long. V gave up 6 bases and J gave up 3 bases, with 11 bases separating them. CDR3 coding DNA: TGTGCCAGCAGACTACCGGGGGACACTGAAGCTTTCTTT. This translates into CASRLPGDTEAFF.

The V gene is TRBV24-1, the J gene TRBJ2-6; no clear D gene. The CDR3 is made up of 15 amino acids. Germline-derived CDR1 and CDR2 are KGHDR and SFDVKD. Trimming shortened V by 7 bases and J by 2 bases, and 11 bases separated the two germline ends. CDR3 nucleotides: TGTGCCACCAGCGTAGCAAGAACTGGGGCCAACGTCCTGACTTTC. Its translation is CATSVARTGANVLTF.

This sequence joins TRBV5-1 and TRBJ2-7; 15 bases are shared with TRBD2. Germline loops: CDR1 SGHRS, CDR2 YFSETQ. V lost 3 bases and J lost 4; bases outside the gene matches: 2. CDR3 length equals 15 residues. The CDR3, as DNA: TGCGCCAGCAGCTCTGGACTAGCGGGAGGGTACGAGCAGTACTTC. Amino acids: CASSSGLAGGYEQYF.

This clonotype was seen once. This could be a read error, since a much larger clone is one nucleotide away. The CDR3 protein is CASSLSQHWADTQYF. CDR3 coding DNA: TGTGCCAGCAGCTTATCCCAGCACTGGGCAGATACGCAGTATTTT. The chain links TRBV11-1 to TRBJ2-3; D is undetermined. Germline V gene sequence: CDR1 SGHAT, CDR2 FQDESV (reference sequence). This CDR3 is 15 amino acids long. V lost 2 bases and J lost 4, with 13 bases in between.

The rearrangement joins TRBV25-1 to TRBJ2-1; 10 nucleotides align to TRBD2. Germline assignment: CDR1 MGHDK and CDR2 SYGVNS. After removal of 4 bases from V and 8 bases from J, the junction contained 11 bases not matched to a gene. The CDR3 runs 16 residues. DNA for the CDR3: TGTGCCAGCAGTGTCTCAGCGGGAGGGTTTATTCATGAGCAGTTCTTC. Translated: CASSVSAGGFIHEQFF.

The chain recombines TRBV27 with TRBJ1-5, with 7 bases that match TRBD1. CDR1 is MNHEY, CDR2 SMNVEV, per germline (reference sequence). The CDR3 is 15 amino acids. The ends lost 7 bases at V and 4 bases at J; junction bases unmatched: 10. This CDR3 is CASIGAGTANQPQHF. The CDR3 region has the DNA TGTGCCAGCATTGGTGCCGGGACAGCGAATCAGCCCCAGCATTTT.